The 2 T cell receptor beta chains in this list originate from one sample, sequenced in a study of long-term antiretroviral therapy in people with HIV. The assay used was immunoSEQ (version v3.0), run at survey level. TCRdb's table, derived via immunoSEQ multiplex PCR, lists solely in-frame clones and lacks some. The sample yields about 40,000 clones, about 90% seen once. The sample in question was unsorted PBMCs, obtained 1.2 years after starting antiretroviral therapy. The receptors derive from a woman aged 45-65 years with HIV.

The V and J genes are TRBV2 and TRBJ1-3; weak D call: TRBD1 (5 bases). The CDR3 runs to 13 residues. The V gene lost 6 bases and the J gene lost 4 bases, with 10 bases spanning the gap. Germline CDR1 reads SNHLY; CDR2 reads FYNNEI. In nucleotides, the CDR3 is TGTGCCAGCAGGCAGGGTTCAGGAAACACCATATATTTT. Protein: CASRQGSGNTIYF.

V and J are TRBV2 and TRBJ2-2; the D gene is possibly TRBD1 (5 bases). The CDR3 spans 14 residues. Germline assignment: CDR1 SNHLY and CDR2 FYNNEI. The V and J ends lost 7 bases and 4 bases respectively, with 13 bases between them. The CDR3 protein is CASNADSFTGELFF. Here the CDR3 DNA reads TGTGCCAGCAACGCCGACAGCTTCACCGGGGAGCTGTTTTTT. Together with reference TRBV2 and TRBJ2-2, the CDR3 gives the full variable domain: EPEVTQTPSHQVTQMGQEVILRCVPISNHLYFYWYRQILGQKVEFLVSFYNNEISEKSEIFDDQFSVERPDGSNFTLKIRSTKLEDSAMYFCASNADSFTGELFFGEGSRLTVL.